This is a list of T cell receptor beta chains from one sample in a study of graft-versus-host responses after intestinal transplantation. Measured with immunoSEQ multiplex PCR; TCRdb has only the in-frame clones, and not every one. Here the sample spans over 40,000 clones, roughly 91% being singletons. The sequenced sample was PBMCs, obtained around 790 days after a first intestinal transplant, on the day of a second. These TCRs come from a human patient who received an intestinal transplant, so some T cells may come from the graft donor. Both conserved end residues are part of each CDR3. A D gene is named only where the DNA matches it firmly. Some rows mark clone size as missing; the rest say once, few, many or name a class of expanded clone.

D,J,V,size,CDR3,DNA
NA,TRBJ1-1,TRBV6-5,few,CASSVRAESTEAFF,TGTGCCAGCAGTGTCAGGGCGGAAAGCACTGAAGCTTTCTTT
NA,TRBJ1-4,TRBV9,NA,CASSPTGRNEKLFF,TGTGCCAGCAGCCCCACAGGGAGAAATGAAAAACTGTTTTTT
TRBD2,TRBJ2-5,TRBV11-3,NA,CASSPGTSGKGETQYF,TGTGCCAGCAGCCCCGGGACTAGCGGGAAGGGAGAGACCCAGTACTTC
TRBD1,TRBJ1-5,TRBV27,NA,CASRRQGGIWGNQPQHF,TGTGCCAGCAGACGACAGGGAGGGATATGGGGCAATCAGCCCCAGCATTTT
TRBD1,TRBJ2-1,TRBV6-5,NA,CASSSRGQASNEQFF,TGTGCCAGCAGTTCCAGGGGACAGGCAAGCAATGAGCAGTTCTTC
TRBD2,TRBJ2-5,TRBV28,NA,CASTPTGLVAGGIETQYF,TGTGCCAGCACCCCCACAGGGTTGGTAGCGGGAGGAATAGAGACCCAGTACTTC
TRBD1,TRBJ1-1,TRBV6-1,NA,CASSADRGGPAEAFF,TGTGCCAGCAGTGCCGACAGGGGAGGGCCGGCTGAAGCTTTCTTT
NA,TRBJ2-1,TRBV15,NA,CATSRVGGYNEQFF,TGTGCCACCAGCAGAGTTGGGGGGTACAATGAGCAGTTCTTC
TRBD2,TRBJ2-7,TRBV5-6,NA,CASSPDLAASYEQYF,TGTGCCAGCAGCCCTGATCTAGCGGCCTCCTACGAGCAGTACTTC
NA,TRBJ1-1,TRBV19,NA,CASSVVRDTEAFF,TGTGCCAGTAGCGTTGTTAGGGACACTGAAGCTTTCTTT
TRBD1,TRBJ1-5,TRBV4-1,NA,CASSQDRGQQGQPQHF,TGCGCCAGCAGCCAAGATCGGGGACAACAGGGGCAGCCCCAGCATTTT
NA,TRBJ2-2,TRBV7-9,NA,CASSLFRDGELFF,TGTGCCAGCAGCTTATTTAGGGACGGGGAGCTGTTTTTT
TRBD1,TRBJ2-7,TRBV5-1,NA,CASSSGQGIYEQYF,TGCGCCAGCAGCTCCGGACAGGGGATCTACGAGCAGTACTTC
NA,TRBJ1-4,TRBV30,NA,CAWTSNTGEKLFF,TGTGCCTGGACCTCGAATACGGGGGAAAAACTGTTTTTT
NA,TRBJ2-2,TRBV27,NA,CASSPWTTGELFF,TGTGCCAGCAGTCCCTGGACCACCGGGGAGCTGTTTTTT
TRBD1,TRBJ2-2,TRBV2,NA,CASTRDRGAGELFF,TGTGCCAGCACCCGGGACAGGGGCGCCGGGGAGCTGTTTTTT
NA,TRBJ2-7,TRBV7-6,NA,CASSPQTRFWSYEQYF,TGTGCCAGCAGCCCGCAAACTCGTTTTTGGTCCTACGAGCAGTACTTC
NA,TRBJ2-1,TRBV6-7,NA,CASSKRGYNEQFF,TGTGCCAGCAGCAAGAGGGGCTACAATGAGCAGTTCTTC
TRBD1,TRBJ2-3,TRBV4-2,NA,CASSQDTGVATDTQYF,TGTGCCAGCAGCCAAGATACAGGGGTGGCCACAGATACGCAGTATTTT
NA,TRBJ2-7,TRBV5-6,NA,CASSQGDEQYF,TGTGCCAGCAGCCAAGGCGACGAGCAGTACTTC
TRBD1,TRBJ2-7,TRBV28,NA,CASSTGTGSNEQYF,TGTGCCAGCAGTACCGGGACAGGGAGCAACGAGCAGTACTTC
NA,TRBJ1-1,TRBV10-3,few,CAISDRGGTEAFF,TGTGCCATCAGTGACAGGGGTGGGACTGAAGCTTTCTTT
NA,TRBJ2-7,TRBV30,NA,CAWEAGGSYEQYF,TGTGCCTGGGAGGCAGGGGGGTCCTACGAGCAGTACTTC
TRBD2,TRBJ2-3,TRBV7-3,NA,CASSLTSGRADTQYF,TGTGCCAGCAGCTTGACTAGCGGGAGAGCAGATACGCAGTATTTT
TRBD1,TRBJ2-7,TRBV6-1,once,CASSPGTGVLYEQYF,TGTGCCAGCAGTCCCGGGACAGGGGTCCTCTACGAGCAGTACTTC
TRBD1,TRBJ2-7,TRBV11-2,once,CASSFSPGQGFSYEQYF,TGTGCCAGCAGCTTTTCGCCGGGACAGGGGTTCTCCTACGAGCAGTACTTC
NA,TRBJ2-1,TRBV15,few,CATSTHRDEQFF,TGTGCCACCAGCACTCACAGGGATGAGCAGTTCTTC
TRBD1,TRBJ1-2,TRBV2,NA,CASRDRPSHGYTF,TGTGCCAGCCGGGACAGACCCAGCCATGGCTACACCTTC
NA,TRBJ2-7,TRBV13,NA,CASSPKGPGVPSYEQYF,TGTGCCAGCAGCCCGAAAGGCCCCGGGGTGCCGTCCTACGAGCAGTACTTC
TRBD2,TRBJ2-1,TRBV7-6,NA,CASSLFGSSGTRVYNEQFF,TGTGCCAGCAGCTTGTTTGGGTCGAGCGGGACCCGTGTCTACAATGAGCAGTTCTTC
NA,TRBJ2-3,TRBV6-5,NA,CASSYRRDTDTQYF,TGTGCCAGCAGTTACCGGCGGGACACAGATACGCAGTATTTT
NA,TRBJ2-7,TRBV18,NA,CASSPTLVLAYEQYF,TGTGCCAGCTCACCCACCCTAGTCCTGGCCTACGAGCAGTACTTC
NA,TRBJ1-3,TRBV10-3,NA,CAISGGMRNTIYF,TGTGCCATCAGTGGCGGTATGAGGAACACCATATATTTT
NA,TRBJ2-1,TRBV4-2,NA,CASSQAAPSYSSLSYNEQFF,TGTGCCAGCAGCCAAGCAGCGCCTTCATACAGCTCGCTCTCCTACAATGAGCAGTTCTTC
TRBD2,TRBJ2-3,TRBV30,NA,CAWSSREPLDTQYF,TGTGCCTGGAGTTCGCGGGAGCCATTAGATACGCAGTATTTT
TRBD2,TRBJ2-2,TRBV7-3,NA,CASSSELAGVTGELFF,TGTGCCAGCAGCTCCGAGCTAGCGGGAGTGACCGGGGAGCTGTTTTTT
NA,TRBJ2-3,TRBV21-1,NA,CASSKTSASGSRDTQYF,TGTGCCAGCAGCAAAACATCGGCTAGCGGGAGTAGAGATACGCAGTATTTT
NA,TRBJ1-4,TRBV5-1,NA,CASSFMDGREKLFF,TGCGCCAGCAGCTTCATGGACGGGAGAGAAAAACTGTTTTTT
NA,TRBJ2-5,TRBV27,NA,CASSRLKQETQYF,TGTGCCAGCAGCCGACTCAAACAAGAGACCCAGTACTTC
NA,TRBJ2-7,TRBV11-2,NA,CASSLGGGYEQYF,TGTGCCAGCAGCTTGGGAGGGGGCTACGAGCAGTACTTC
TRBD1,TRBJ1-3,TRBV5-6,NA,CASTLQGLSGNTIYF,TGTGCCAGCACTCTACAGGGGCTCTCTGGAAACACCATATATTTT
NA,TRBJ1-1,TRBV5-1,once,CASSWGRMNTEAFF,TGCGCCAGCAGCTGGGGGCGGATGAACACTGAAGCTTTCTTT
TRBD1,TRBJ2-5,TRBV7-6,NA,CASSFGQGRETQYF,TGTGCCAGCAGCTTCGGACAGGGGAGAGAGACCCAGTACTTC
NA,TRBJ1-3,TRBV30,NA,CAWSVTAFSGNTIYF,TGTGCCTGGAGTGTAACGGCTTTCTCTGGAAACACCATATATTTT
NA,TRBJ1-1,TRBV19,NA,CASSTGTLMNTEAFF,TGTGCCAGTAGCACCGGGACTTTAATGAACACTGAAGCTTTCTTT
TRBD2,TRBJ2-7,TRBV18,NA,CASSPRLAGGGPNEQYF,TGTGCCAGCTCACCTAGGCTAGCGGGAGGAGGGCCCAACGAGCAGTACTTC
TRBD1,TRBJ1-4,TRBV10-3,few,CAISEAEQGLVEKLFF,TGTGCCATCAGTGAGGCCGAACAGGGGTTGGTTGAAAAACTGTTTTTT
TRBD2,TRBJ2-1,TRBV7-9,NA,CASTTSGRLYEQFF,TGTGCCAGCACAACTAGCGGGAGGTTGTATGAGCAGTTCTTC
NA,TRBJ2-1,TRBV4-2,few,CASSLANEQFF,TGTGCCAGCAGCTTAGCGAATGAGCAGTTCTTC